The 26 T cell receptor beta chains in this list originate from one sample, sequenced in a study of CD8 T cells in Susac syndrome (dated by TCRdb to the late 2010s). Library generation was performed with the immunoSEQ multiplex PCR assay. RNA was extracted with the RNeasy kit and roughly 0.45 to 1 ug was reverse transcribed using random hexamers. TCRdb's own reprocessing of the public reads used fastp at Q25 and MiXCR and kept productive beta chains. Each entry merges the rows of one CDR3 protein and shows their most common DNA and genes. In this sample the table shows about 47,000 distinct CDR3 sequences, 80% to 95% of which occur a single time. The ten largest clones capture around 0.41% of the sample. Sequenced sample: CD8+ T cells from PBMCs. The receptors were gathered from a human donor in good health.

The J gene is TRBJ1-5, the V gene TRBV7-9; no clear D gene. V gave up 3 bases and J gave up 6 bases, with 9 bases separating them. The CDR3 runs 13 residues. CDR1 and CDR2 from the germline V gene are SEHNR and FQNEAQ (reference sequence). In nucleotides, the CDR3 is TGTGCCAGCAGCTTGACCGACGGTCAGCCCCAGCATTTT. Encoded protein: CASSLTDGQPQHF.

V gene TRBV27 combines with J gene TRBJ2-5, with 7 positions matching TRBD2. V lost 7 bases and J lost 2; bases outside the gene matches: 13. Per the germline V gene, CDR1 is MNHEY and CDR2 is SMNVEV (reference sequence). CDR3 length: 16 residues. DNA for the CDR3: TGTGCCAGCACCGAAACTCCGGGACTACTTCAAGAGACCCAGTACTTC. Its translation is CASTETPGLLQETQYF.

This chain links TRBV27 with TRBJ2-1, with a weak D call TRBD2 (6 bases). This CDR3 region has 16 residues. Trimming removed 5 bases at V and 4 bases at J, with 18 bases between. Germline V gives CDR1 MNHEY, CDR2 SMNVEV (reference sequence). In DNA, the CDR3 is TGTGCCAGCAGTGGCACCGGGACGGGGAGGTACAATGAGCAGTTCTTC. Its translation is CASSGTGTGRYNEQFF.

The J gene is TRBJ1-3, the V gene TRBV29-1; TRBD1 agrees at 7 bases. With 4 bases clipped from V and 0 bases from J, the junction kept 6 bases outside the gene matches. Germline loops: CDR1 SQVTM, CDR2 ANQGSEA. The CDR3 runs 15 residues. This CDR3 reads CSVVSGTDSGNTIYF. DNA of the CDR3: TGCAGCGTTGTTTCAGGGACAGACTCTGGAAACACCATATATTTT.

The V call is TRBV6-1, the J call TRBJ1-1; D ambiguous. CDR3 length equals 12 residues. V shed 6 bases and J shed 0 bases, with 5 bases lying between them. Germline CDR1 is MNHNS and CDR2 is SASEGT. The CDR3 is CASRGMNTEAFF. The CDR3 DNA sequence: TGTGCCAGCAGGGGGATGAACACTGAAGCTTTCTTT.

The chain couples TRBV7-2 to TRBJ2-7; TRBD1 agrees at 7 bases. The CDR3 spans 16 residues. V shed 4 bases and J 5 bases; nucleotides not matched to a gene: 14. Germline-derived CDR1 and CDR2 are SGHTA and FQGNSA. The CDR3 sequence: CASSSFNAPQGNEQYF. CDR3 bases: TGTGCCAGCAGCTCCTTCAACGCCCCACAGGGGAACGAGCAGTACTTC.

The V call is TRBV12-5, the J call TRBJ1-5; no clear D gene. CDR1 and CDR2 from the germline V gene are LGHNT and FRNRAP. The CDR3 has 13 residues. The V end lost 1 base, the J end lost 0 bases, and 1 base lay between the germline ends. The CDR3 bases are TGTGCTAGTGGTTTGGGTAGCAATCAGCCCCAGCATTTT. Its protein product is CASGLGSNQPQHF.

This clonotype was counted a single time. This chain uses TRBV13 with TRBJ1-1; 8 nucleotides align to TRBD1. Germline V CDR1 and CDR2: PRHDT, FYEKMQ (reference sequence). Losses at the gene ends were 3 bases for V and 0 bases for J; bases not matched to a gene: 0. The CDR3 consists of 14 residues. The CDR3 bases are TGTGCCAGCAGCTTGGACAGGGTGAACACTGAAGCTTTCTTT. Translated, it gives CASSLDRVNTEAFF.

The chain joins TRBV4-3 to TRBJ1-3; maybe TRBD1 (6 bases). V shed 0 bases and J shed 1 base, with 13 bases lying between them. This CDR3 has 17 residues. Germline V CDR1 and CDR2: LGHNA, YSLEER. The CDR3 DNA sequence: TGCGCCAGCAGCCAAGATGCGGACAGCTCGTCTGGAAACACCATATATTTT. Translation gives CASSQDADSSSGNTIYF.

The table lists this clonotype with a count of one. The chain joins TRBV4-1 to TRBJ2-1, with D maybe TRBD1 (5 bases). CDR3 length equals 16 residues. Germline CDR1 is MGHRA and CDR2 is YSYEKL. V shed 4 bases and J shed 2 bases, with 15 bases lying between them. The CDR3 here is CASSLSNRRPYNEQFF. The CDR3 nucleotides read TGCGCCAGCAGCCTCTCCAACAGGCGCCCCTACAATGAGCAGTTCTTC.

V gene TRBV27 combines with J gene TRBJ2-2, with TRBD2 matching 10 bases. This CDR3 spans 17 amino acids. Germline CDR1 is MNHEY and CDR2 is SMNVEV (reference sequence). V was pared by 5 bases and J by 0 bases, with 6 bases of the junction left unmatched. This CDR3 reads CASSGRLAGANTGELFF. CDR3 bases: TGTGCCAGCAGTGGAAGACTAGCGGGCGCGAACACCGGGGAGCTGTTTTTT.

The chain joins TRBV6-2 or TRBV6-3 to TRBJ2-2; D tentatively reads TRBD1 or TRBD2 (6 bases each). This CDR3 comprises 15 residues. CDR1 MNHEY and CDR2 SVGEGT come from the germline V gene. Trimming stripped 10 bases from V and 1 base from J, with 16 bases between. The CDR3 sequence: CAIEGGFENTGELFF. The CDR3 DNA sequence: TGTGCCATCGAGGGGGGATTCGAGAACACCGGGGAGCTGTTTTTT.

This chain links TRBV4-3 with TRBJ2-7, with 8 bases that match TRBD1. V was pared by 1 base and J by 6 bases, with 8 bases of the junction left unmatched. CDR1 and CDR2 (germline): LGHNA, YSLEER. The CDR3 sequence is 15 residues long. CDR3 amino acids: CASSQGTGSPVEQYF. The CDR3 DNA is TGCGCCAGCAGCCAAGGGACAGGGTCCCCTGTCGAGCAGTACTTC.

The rearrangement joins TRBV20-1 to TRBJ2-1, with TRBD2 identical over 10 bases. This CDR3 has 14 amino acids. Germline V gives CDR1 DFQATT, CDR2 SNEGSKA (reference sequence). The CDR3 sequence is CSKGELAGPNEQFF. The CDR3 nucleotides are TGCAGCAAGGGGGAACTAGCGGGACCCAATGAGCAGTTCTTC.

The chain is built from TRBV6-5 and TRBJ2-7, with 7 bases aligning to TRBD1. Germline V gives CDR1 MNHEY, CDR2 SVGAGI. This CDR3 has 15 residues. V lost 2 bases, J lost 0 bases, and 4 bases stayed unmatched. This chain's CDR3 is CASSYTGQDSYEQYF. In DNA form, the CDR3 reads TGTGCCAGCAGTTACACCGGACAGGACTCCTACGAGCAGTACTTC.

A note on this clonotype: Its ends do not fully match the called genes, so a read error is possible. CDR3 DNA: TGTGCCAGCAGCCTCCCTAGCGGGAGATACAACGAGCAGTTCTTC. Encoded protein: CASSLPSGRYNEQFF. The chain employs TRBV13 and TRBJ2-1; 10 bases are shared with TRBD2. This CDR3 comprises 15 residues. Germline values: CDR1 PRHDT, CDR2 FYEKMQ (reference sequence).

The chain recombines TRBV9 with TRBJ2-7; tentative D call: TRBD2 (6 bases). This CDR3 has 17 amino acids. V dropped 0 bases and J dropped 3 bases, with 19 bases sitting between them. CDR1 is SGDLS, CDR2 YYNGEE, per germline. The DNA for the CDR3 is TGTGCCAGCAGCGTAGCGGGGACTCCCACCGTCTACTACGAGCAGTACTTC. Its translation is CASSVAGTPTVYYEQYF.

The chain recombines TRBV6-2 or TRBV6-3 with TRBJ1-2; D remains unclear. V was trimmed by 8 bases and J by 6 bases, leaving 22 bases between them. CDR3 length: 15 residues. Germline lookup yields CDR1 MNHEY and CDR2 SVGEGT. CDR3 protein: CASRLDPPLLHGYTF. Written as DNA, the CDR3 is TGTGCCAGCCGTCTTGACCCTCCGTTACTCCATGGCTACACCTTC.

V is TRBV20-1 and J is TRBJ2-1; possible D gene TRBD2, 5 bases. With 0 bases removed from V and 0 bases from J, the gap between germline ends came to 12 bases. CDR3 length: 16 amino acids. The germline gives CDR1 DFQATT, CDR2 SNEGSKA (reference sequence). This chain's CDR3 is CSARDLRRVSYNEQFF. The CDR3 nucleotides read TGCAGTGCTAGAGATCTTCGGCGGGTCTCCTACAATGAGCAGTTCTTC.

The chain has TRBV4-1 and TRBJ1-5; D remains ambiguous. The germline gives CDR1 MGHRA, CDR2 YSYEKL. The ends were cut back, 4 bases at V and 5 bases at J, with 12 bases in the middle. The CDR3 is 14 amino acids. CDR3 coding DNA: TGCGCCAGCAGCCCGAACGGGCCCTATCAGCCCCAGCATTTT. Its protein product is CASSPNGPYQPQHF.

V gene TRBV6-5 combines with J gene TRBJ2-7, with D perhaps assigned TRBD1 or TRBD2 (5 bases each). The CDR3 runs 13 residues. V was trimmed by 4 bases and J by 2 bases, leaving 9 bases between them. Germline assignment: CDR1 MNHEY and CDR2 SVGAGI. In DNA, the CDR3 is TGTGCCAGCAGTTCTCCGGGGCCCTACGAGCAGTACTTC. Amino acids: CASSSPGPYEQYF.

The CDR3 sequence: CASSLGQGNQPQHF. The CDR3 DNA is TGTGCCAGCAGCTTAGGACAGGGGAATCAGCCCCAGCATTTT. V and J are TRBV11-2 and TRBJ1-5, with 8 bases identical to TRBD1. Germline V gene sequence: CDR1 SGHAT, CDR2 FQNNGV. Trimming at V came to 1 base and at J to 4 bases, leaving 0 bases not matched to a gene. The CDR3 totals 14 residues.

CDR3 residues: CSVEVALGEGRQETQYF. The CDR3 nucleotides are TGCAGCGTTGAAGTAGCGTTGGGGGAGGGCAGGCAAGAGACCCAGTACTTC. The chain combines TRBV29-1 with TRBJ2-5, with TRBD2 identical over 7 bases. The V and J ends lost 1 base and 2 bases, in that order; junction bases with no gene match: 13. The CDR3 has 17 residues. Germline CDR1 reads SQVTM; CDR2 reads ANQGSEA.

This clonotype was counted a single time. The V gene is TRBV15, the J gene TRBJ2-7; 12 bases match TRBD2. CDR3 length equals 15 residues. The junction had 3 bases not matched to a gene; V was cut back by 5 bases and J by 1 base. From germline, CDR1 is LNHNV and CDR2 YYDKDF (reference sequence). CDR3 coding DNA: TGTGCCACCAGCCATGGACTAGCGGGGTCCTACGAGCAGTACTTC. This codes for CATSHGLAGSYEQYF.

This clonotype was seen just once. The rearrangement links TRBV27 to TRBJ2-5, with D possibly being TRBD1 (5 bases). Germline V CDR1 and CDR2: MNHEY, SMNVEV (reference sequence). Trimming removed 8 bases from V and 1 base from J, with 20 bases in between. The length of the CDR3 is 16 residues. The CDR3 DNA sequence: TGTGCCAGCCCCCTGGGGCCTTCTGTGGCCCAAGAGACCCAGTACTTC. This codes for CASPLGPSVAQETQYF.

The CDR3 spells CSVVTGEDNEQFF. The CDR3 DNA sequence: TGCAGCGTTGTCACAGGGGAAGACAATGAGCAGTTCTTC. The chain couples TRBV29-1 to TRBJ2-1, with 7 bases aligning to TRBD1. CDR1 is SQVTM, CDR2 ANQGSEA, per germline. V was clipped by 4 bases and J by 5 bases; unmatched bases: 5. CDR3 length: 13 amino acids.